This is a list of T cell receptor beta chains from one sample in a study of blood T cell repertoires in COVID-19. Method: immunoSEQ multiplex PCR; TCRdb's copy keeps in-frame clones and lacks some. This table has about 190,000 clones, around 80% appearing once. The sequencing sample was made of peripheral blood. These TCRs come from a man in his 60s with acute or convalescent COVID-19. Both conserved end residues are part of each CDR3. D genes are given only for firm matches. Rows give clone size only sometimes, using once, few, many, or a class for an expanded clone.

j_gene: TRBJ1-4
abundance: NA
d_gene: TRBD1
v_gene: TRBV7-9
CDR3aa: CASSLQTGSHEKLFF
CDR3nt: TGTGCCAGCAGCCTACAGACAGGGTCACATGAAAAACTGTTTTTT

j_gene: TRBJ2-7
abundance: NA
d_gene: NA
v_gene: TRBV27
CDR3aa: CASSPRAPLQDSYEQYF
CDR3nt: TGTGCCAGCAGTCCACGTGCACCCTTACAGGACTCCTACGAGCAGTACTTC

j_gene: TRBJ1-5
abundance: NA
d_gene: NA
v_gene: TRBV9
CDR3aa: CASSVGTLSNQPQHF
CDR3nt: TGTGCCAGCAGCGTAGGTACATTAAGCAATCAGCCCCAGCATTTT

j_gene: TRBJ1-5
abundance: few
d_gene: NA
v_gene: TRBV30
CDR3aa: CAWSQGNQPQHF
CDR3nt: TGTGCCTGGAGCCAGGGGAATCAGCCCCAGCATTTT

j_gene: TRBJ1-5
abundance: NA
d_gene: NA
v_gene: TRBV6-1
CDR3aa: CASSDATVSNQPQHF
CDR3nt: TGTGCCAGCAGTGACGCGACAGTTAGCAATCAGCCCCAGCATTTT

j_gene: TRBJ1-2
abundance: NA
d_gene: TRBD1
v_gene: TRBV4-1
CDR3aa: CASSFRGLGGNYGYTF
CDR3nt: TGCGCCAGCAGCTTTAGGGGGCTCGGGGGTAACTATGGCTACACCTTC

j_gene: TRBJ2-5
abundance: NA
d_gene: TRBD1
v_gene: TRBV9
CDR3aa: CASSVVQGAFETQYF
CDR3nt: TGTGCCAGCAGCGTAGTTCAGGGGGCTTTTGAGACCCAGTACTTC

j_gene: TRBJ2-3
abundance: NA
d_gene: NA
v_gene: TRBV9
CDR3aa: CASSVASGSTDTQYF
CDR3nt: TGTGCCAGCAGCGTAGCCAGCGGGAGCACAGATACGCAGTATTTT

j_gene: TRBJ2-1
abundance: NA
d_gene: TRBD2
v_gene: TRBV9
CDR3aa: CASSPSGNNEQFF
CDR3nt: TGTGCCAGCAGCCCTAGCGGAAACAATGAGCAGTTCTTC

j_gene: TRBJ2-7
abundance: NA
d_gene: TRBD2
v_gene: TRBV14
CDR3aa: CASSLAGGPYEQYF
CDR3nt: TGTGCCAGCAGCCTAGCGGGGGGGCCCTACGAGCAGTACTTC

j_gene: TRBJ2-3
abundance: NA
d_gene: NA
v_gene: TRBV2
CDR3aa: CASSEYYPAQDTQYF
CDR3nt: TGTGCCAGCAGTGAGTACTACCCGGCCCAAGATACGCAGTATTTT

j_gene: TRBJ1-5
abundance: NA
d_gene: NA
v_gene: TRBV28
CDR3aa: CASTLGGGYQPQHF
CDR3nt: TGTGCCAGCACCTTGGGGGGGGGATATCAGCCCCAGCATTTT

j_gene: TRBJ1-2
abundance: NA
d_gene: TRBD1
v_gene: TRBV30
CDR3aa: CAWSVLGQGARF
CDR3nt: TGTGCCTGGAGTGTACTGGGACAGGGGGCGCGGTTC

j_gene: TRBJ1-6
abundance: NA
d_gene: NA
v_gene: TRBV18
CDR3aa: CASSPPGQGSPLHF
CDR3nt: TGTGCCAGCTCACCACCGGGTCAGGGGTCACCCCTCCACTTT

j_gene: TRBJ1-3
abundance: NA
d_gene: NA
v_gene: TRBV7-2
CDR3aa: CASSLAGRGLGGNTIYF
CDR3nt: TGTGCCAGCAGCTTAGCGGGGAGGGGCCTGGGAGGAAACACCATATATTTT

j_gene: TRBJ1-3
abundance: NA
d_gene: TRBD1
v_gene: TRBV5-1
CDR3aa: CASRLGQGPGNTIYF
CDR3nt: TGCGCCAGCCGCCTCGGACAGGGGCCTGGAAACACCATATATTTT

j_gene: TRBJ1-2
abundance: once
d_gene: NA
v_gene: TRBV19
CDR3aa: CASRDGNQGIYGYTF
CDR3nt: TGTGCCAGTCGAGATGGAAACCAGGGGATCTATGGCTACACCTTC